The 22 T cell receptor beta chains reported below all come from one sample, sequenced in a study of Ad26.COV2.S vaccination and SARS-CoV-2 variants. Repertoires were generated with immunoSEQ multiplex PCR, while TCRdb's copy carries only in-frame clones and drops some. The sample has about 320,000 clones, about 86% seen once. Treatment given: some 20 received Ad26.COV2.S at low or high dose, single or two shots; about 5 received placebo; per-sample allocation not given. Following the first vaccine or placebo injection, samples were taken on day 63. Sequences were derived from peripheral blood, sampled in a trial of Ad26.COV2.S vaccine versus placebo. The receptors here all came from a person between 18 and 65 years old who received the Ad26.COV2.S COVID-19 vaccine or a placebo.

This clone was detected only a few times. This chain links TRBV18 with TRBJ2-2, with D possibly TRBD1 on 5 matching bases. In germline, CDR1 is KGHSH, CDR2 LQKENI. CDR3 size: 16 residues. The V end was cut by 3 bases, the J end by 0 bases, with 11 bases between. Here the CDR3 reads CASSPKGRANTGELFF. The CDR3 DNA is TGTGCCAGCTCACCCAAGGGCAGGGCGAACACCGGGGAGCTGTTTTTT.

The rearrangement uses TRBV7-2 and TRBJ2-3, with D maybe TRBD2 (6 bases). This CDR3 has 14 amino acids. V gave up 2 bases and J gave up 4 bases, with 10 bases separating them. Germline V gene lookup returns CDR1 SGHTA and CDR2 FQGNSA. CDR3 sequence reads: CASSLTRGSDTQYF. CDR3 bases: TGTGCCAGCAGCTTAACCCGGGGGTCAGATACGCAGTATTTT. Full variable domain (rest looked up from reference TRBV7-2 and TRBJ2-3): GAGVSQSPSNKVTEKGKDVELRCDPISGHTALYWYRQSLGQGLEFLIYFQGNSAPDKSGLPSDRFSAERTGGSVSTLTIQRTQQEDSAVYLCASSLTRGSDTQYFGPGTRLTVL.

The rearrangement uses TRBV3-1 (or the pseudogene TRBV3-2) and TRBJ2-7; D call uncertain. Germline CDR1 reads LGHDT; CDR2 reads YNNKEL (reference sequence). This CDR3 region has 13 residues. V gave up 1 base and J gave up 6 bases, with 10 bases separating them. The CDR3 spells CASSQGDTGEQYF. CDR3 DNA: TGTGCCAGCAGCCAAGGAGATACGGGCGAGCAGTACTTC.

The rearrangement links TRBV7-9 to TRBJ1-3, with a possible D match to TRBD1 (5 bases). The CDR3 runs to 14 residues. Germline V gives CDR1 SEHNR, CDR2 FQNEAQ (reference sequence). With 3 bases removed from V and 2 bases from J, the gap between germline ends came to 8 bases. The DNA of the CDR3 is TGTGCCAGCAGCTTGTCGACAGCTGGAAACACCATATATTTT. Amino acids: CASSLSTAGNTIYF.

This chain joins TRBV3-1 (or the pseudogene TRBV3-2) and TRBJ2-1; 10 nucleotides align to TRBD1. The length of the CDR3 is 15 residues. Trimming cost V 4 bases and J 3 bases; bases outside gene matches: 3. CDR1 is LGHDT and CDR2 is YNNKEL in the germline V gene (reference sequence). The CDR3, as DNA: TGTGCCAGCAGCCCTTGGACAGGGGGCTACAATGAGCAGTTCTTC. Amino acids: CASSPWTGGYNEQFF.

CDR3 region: CASRDAGGLLEFF. CDR3 nucleotide sequence: TGTGCCAGCAGGGACGCGGGGGGGCTTTTGGAGTTCTTC. The chain couples TRBV2 to TRBJ2-1; 9 nucleotides match TRBD2. The V gene end was trimmed by 6 bases and the J gene end by 14 bases; junction bases not matched to a gene: 11. Germline CDR1 and CDR2: SNHLY and FYNNEI. CDR3 length: 13 amino acids.

The chain has TRBV9 and TRBJ2-3, with 11 bases identical to TRBD2. The CDR3 totals 16 residues. The germline gives CDR1 SGDLS, CDR2 YYNGEE. V lost 3 bases to trimming and J lost 4 bases; unmatched junction nucleotides: 7. The CDR3 is CASSAGVAGGADTQYF. The CDR3 nucleotides are TGTGCCAGCAGCGCCGGAGTAGCGGGGGGGGCAGATACGCAGTATTTT.

The CDR3 coding sequence is TGTGCCAGCAGCGGACGGACAGGCTCTAGCAATCAGCCCCAGCATTTT. Translating it yields CASSGRTGSSNQPQHF. The genes are TRBV5-6 and TRBJ1-5; 7 nucleotides line up with TRBD1. V was pared by 4 bases and J by 0 bases, with 7 bases of the junction left unmatched. Germline CDR1 SGHDT, CDR2 YYEEEE. This CDR3 comprises 16 residues. Filled out from reference TRBV5-6 and TRBJ1-5, the complete variable domain reads DAGVTQSPTHLIKTRGQQVTLRCSPKSGHDTVSWYQQALGQGPQFIFQYYEEEERQRGNFPDRFSGHQFPNYSSELNVNALLLGDSALYLCASSGRTGSSNQPQHFGDGTRLSIL.

This chain links TRBV30 with TRBJ2-1; possibly TRBD1 or TRBD2 for D (6 bases each). V gave up 5 bases and J gave up 0 bases, with 14 bases separating them. The CDR3 covers 15 residues. CDR1 and CDR2 from the germline V gene are GTSNPN and SVGIG (reference sequence). CDR3 nucleotides: TGTGCCTGGGCCCGGGGGCGGATCTCCTACAATGAGCAGTTCTTC. Protein sequence: CAWARGRISYNEQFF.

The chain couples TRBV10-3 to TRBJ2-5; TRBD1 might be the D (6 bases). Germline lookup yields CDR1 ENHRY and CDR2 SYGVKD. V shed 0 bases and J shed 5 bases, with 13 bases lying between them. CDR3 length: 15 residues. CDR3 DNA: TGTGCCATCAGTGAGTCGTGGGGGCATGGGGAGACCCAGTACTTC. It is translated as CAISESWGHGETQYF.

The chain's CDR3 is CASSHGQNSGNTIYF. The CDR3 bases are TGTGCCAGCTCCCACGGACAGAACTCTGGAAACACCATATATTTT. The chain couples TRBV18 to TRBJ1-3; a weak D match, TRBD1 (6 bases). In germline, CDR1 is KGHSH, CDR2 LQKENI. V lost 6 bases and J lost 0, with 12 bases in between. This CDR3 is built from 15 residues.

This clone is a singleton in its sample. The V and J genes are TRBV7-9 and TRBJ2-2; D call uncertain. The ends were cut back, 0 bases at V and 0 bases at J, with 14 bases in the middle. The CDR3 extends over 18 amino acids. CDR1 is SEHNR and CDR2 is FQNEAQ in the germline V gene (reference sequence). The CDR3 DNA follows: TGTGCCAGCAGCTTAGCGAAGTGGGCGCCGGCGAACACCGGGGAGCTGTTTTTT. Translating it yields CASSLAKWAPANTGELFF.

This sequence joins TRBV11-2 and TRBJ1-4; 9 positions agree with TRBD1. The J segment lost 7 bases and the V segment lost 4 bases, leaving 7 bases of the junction unmatched. The CDR3 is 15 amino acids. The germline V gene encodes CDR1 SGHAT and CDR2 FQNNGV. In nucleotides, the CDR3 is TGTGCCAGCAGCTCCTACAGGGGGCATAGTGAAAAACTGTTTTTT. This sequence encodes CASSSYRGHSEKLFF.

The CDR3 loop reads CASSLNGDTGELFF. CDR3 coding DNA: TGTGCCAGCAGCTTAAACGGGGACACCGGGGAGCTGTTTTTT. The chain is built from TRBV7-9 and TRBJ2-2; possible D gene TRBD2, 5 bases. The CDR3 extends over 14 amino acids. CDR1 and CDR2 from the germline V gene are SEHNR and FQNEAQ (reference sequence). V was shortened by 2 bases and J by 3 bases, with 7 bases between the two germline ends.

The chain carries TRBV4-1 and TRBJ1-2; 7 nucleotides line up with TRBD1. The CDR3 has 14 residues. V trimming: 3 bases; J trimming: 8 bases; junction bases outside the gene matches: 9. Germline-derived CDR1 and CDR2 are MGHRA and YSYEKL. In DNA, the CDR3 is TGCGCCAGCAGCCATTACAGGGGTCCTGGAGGCTACACCTTC. Translation: CASSHYRGPGGYTF.

With respect to this clone: Compared with germline, one end of the junction differs, possibly owing to a read error. V gene TRBV5-4 combines with J gene TRBJ1-2; 7 nucleotides align to TRBD1. The CDR3 has 11 amino acids. Germline loops: CDR1 SGHNT, CDR2 YYREEE (reference sequence). The CDR3 loop reads CAPSKNRGVSF. DNA for the CDR3: TGTGCCCCCTCCAAGAACAGGGGTGTCTCTTTC.

The chain recombines TRBV20-1 with TRBJ2-7, with D possibly being TRBD1 (5 bases). With 3 bases removed from V and 7 bases from J, the gap between germline ends came to 13 bases. This CDR3 region has 12 residues. CDR1 is DFQATT and CDR2 is SNEGSKA in the germline V gene (reference sequence). This chain's CDR3 is CSASSRAWEQYF. The CDR3 region has the DNA TGCAGTGCTAGTTCCAGGGCTTGGGAGCAGTACTTC.

A remark on this clone: The sample has other DNA sequences that encode this CDR3 too. The V and J genes are TRBV6-5 and TRBJ1-2; no reliable D call. CDR1 is MNHEY and CDR2 is SVGAGI in the germline V gene. The CDR3 spans 13 residues. V was pared by 6 bases and J by 4 bases, with 12 bases between. The CDR3 here is CASSPRDSYGYTF. In nucleotides, the CDR3 is TGTGCCAGCAGCCCGAGGGATTCCTATGGCTACACCTTC.

This chain links TRBV11-2 with TRBJ2-6; D may be TRBD1 (6 bases). CDR1 is SGHAT and CDR2 is FQNNGV in the germline V gene. This CDR3 is built from 15 residues. Trimming stripped 5 bases from V and 2 bases from J, with 10 bases between. This CDR3 is CASSRAGAGANVLTF. In nucleotides, the CDR3 is TGTGCCAGCAGCCGGGCAGGGGCTGGGGCCAACGTCCTGACTTTC.

The chain joins TRBV5-1 to TRBJ2-3; TRBD2 aligns across 7 bases. J gave up 9 bases and V 0 bases, and 16 bases lay outside the gene matches. This CDR3 is built from 17 residues. CDR1 SGHRS and CDR2 YFSETQ come from the germline V gene. CDR3 sequence reads: CASSLDDSGVPSMTQYF. CDR3 nucleotides: TGCGCCAGCAGCTTGGACGACAGCGGGGTGCCCTCCATGACGCAGTATTTT.

This rearrangement joins TRBV19 to TRBJ1-1; D might be TRBD1 (6 bases). The CDR3 is 11 amino acids. Trimming removed 5 bases from V and 8 bases from J, with 9 bases in between. Germline V gene lookup returns CDR1 LNHDA and CDR2 SQIVND (reference sequence). DNA of the CDR3: TGTGCCAGTAGTGGACAGTACGAAGCTTTCTTT. Translated, it gives CASSGQYEAFF.

The gene calls are TRBV5-6 and TRBJ2-1; D gene ambiguous. Looked up from germline, CDR1 is SGHDT and CDR2 is YYEEEE. The CDR3 is made up of 13 amino acids. The V end lost 2 bases, the J end lost 9 bases, and 12 bases lay between the germline ends. The CDR3 loop reads CASSFLKRTEQFF. CDR3 in DNA: TGTGCCAGCAGCTTCTTGAAGCGCACTGAGCAGTTCTTC.